Following are 7 T cell receptor beta chains from one sample sequenced in a study of T cells in Graves' hyperthyroidism and ophthalmopathy. RNA transcripts provided the source from which TCR beta CDR3 regions were amplified. During a first-round RT-PCR of the TCR CDR3, the HTBI primer set was used. MiXCR, applied by TCRdb to the multiplex PCR reads, yields one record per CDR3 protein. The table lists 600,000 to 800,000 distinct CDR3 sequences, about a third of them singletons. Sequencing was carried out using blood. These receptors were obtained from a woman between 40 and 55 years old with Graves' hyperthyroidism.

The chain uses TRBV9 and TRBJ2-5; 10 bases line up with TRBD1. The CDR3 is made up of 15 amino acids. The ends lost 2 bases at V and 4 bases at J; junction bases unmatched: 5. Germline lookup yields CDR1 SGDLS and CDR2 YYNGEE. In DNA form, the CDR3 reads TGTGCCAGCAGCGTCACCGGGACAGGGGTAGAGACCCAGTACTTC. Protein: CASSVTGTGVETQYF.

The chain is built from TRBV7-9 and TRBJ1-2; D is undetermined. V lost 6 bases and J lost 9, with 14 bases in between. The CDR3 contains 12 residues. The germline CDR1 and CDR2 sequences are SEHNR and FQNEAQ (reference sequence). The CDR3 sequence is CASSKDPSSYTF. The CDR3 nucleotides are TGTGCCAGCAGTAAGGACCCATCAAGCTACACCTTC.

This clonotype was seen just once. The V gene is TRBV10-2, the J gene TRBJ2-5, with TRBD2 identical over 7 bases. The DNA end is a closer match to TRBJ2-7, so the J assignment may be wrong. CDR3 length: 15 amino acids. CDR1 and CDR2 (germline): WSHSY, SAAADI. The CDR3 coding sequence is TGCGCCAGCAGCCAGGTAGCTTGGGGGGGAGGCGAGCAGTACTTC. Encoded protein: CASSQVAWGGGEQYF.

Of note for this clonotype: One junction end disagrees with the germline gene, perhaps due to a read error. The gene calls are TRBV6-6 and TRBJ1-4; 8 bases fit TRBD1. The germline V gene has CDR1 MNHNY and CDR2 SVGAGI (reference sequence). The CDR3 loop spans 14 amino acids. The CDR3 sequence is CASSEQGGSEKLLF. Written as DNA, the CDR3 is TGTGCCAGCAGTGAACAGGGGGGCAGTGAAAAACTGCTTTTT.

The table lists this clonotype with a few counts. The chain joins TRBV5-1 to TRBJ1-1; 7 bases fit TRBD1. The V segment lost 2 bases and the J segment 4 bases; nucleotides outside the gene matches: 8. CDR1 SGHRS and CDR2 YFSETQ come from the germline V gene. This CDR3 is 15 amino acids long. CDR3 amino acids: CASSFTGELSTEAFF. CDR3 DNA sequence: TGCGCCAGCAGCTTCACAGGGGAATTGAGCACTGAAGCTTTCTTT.

CDR3 sequence: CASSNGQGTQYF. The CDR3 DNA reads TGTGCCAGCAGCAACGGACAGGGGACCCAGTACTTC. This chain joins TRBV7-2 and TRBJ2-5; the match to TRBD1 covers 8 bases. Germline V gene lookup returns CDR1 SGHTA and CDR2 FQGNSA. J lost 7 bases, V lost 5 bases, and 3 bases had no gene match. The CDR3 spans 12 residues.

This clonotype turned up a few times. This chain connects TRBV19 to TRBJ2-5, with 7 bases identical to TRBD2. Germline assignment: CDR1 LNHDA and CDR2 SQIVND (reference sequence). J was trimmed by 3 bases and V by 5 bases; bases with no gene match: 9. This CDR3 has 15 amino acids. DNA of the CDR3: TGTGCCAGTAGTTCCCGGGACTACCTCAAAGAGACCCAGTACTTC. The encoded protein is CASSSRDYLKETQYF.